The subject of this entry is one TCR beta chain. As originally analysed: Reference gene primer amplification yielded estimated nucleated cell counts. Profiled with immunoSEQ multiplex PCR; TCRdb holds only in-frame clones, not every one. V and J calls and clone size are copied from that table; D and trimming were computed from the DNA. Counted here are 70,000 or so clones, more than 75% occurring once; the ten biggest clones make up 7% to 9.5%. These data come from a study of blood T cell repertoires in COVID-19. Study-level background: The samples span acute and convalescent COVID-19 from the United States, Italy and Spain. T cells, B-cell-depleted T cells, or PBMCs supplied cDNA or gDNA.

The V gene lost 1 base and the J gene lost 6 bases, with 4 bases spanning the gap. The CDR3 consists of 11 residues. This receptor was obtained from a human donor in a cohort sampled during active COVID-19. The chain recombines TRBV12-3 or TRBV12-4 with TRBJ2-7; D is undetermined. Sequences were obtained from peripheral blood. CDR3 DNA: TGTGCCAGCAGTTTAGGGCCCGAGCAGTACTTC. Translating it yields CASSLGPEQYF.